A single sample gave rise to the 25 T cell receptor beta chains below, sequenced in a study of CXCR3-negative and CXCR3-positive naive CD8 T cells. Study results and limitations: For CXCR3-positive naive cells, TRB CDR3s were more hydrophobic than those of CXCR3-negative naive cells.

The TRB cDNA libraries were prepared by 5' RACE with UMI labels. TCRdb derives one entry per CDR3 protein from the 5' RACE reads, leaving out DNA. Its table lists 60,000 to 65,000 distinct CDR3 sequences. No antigens are known for them. The specimen sequenced was naive CXCR3+ CD8+ T cells from blood. Indicated subset: CD45RO-CCR7+CD27+CD95- naive CD8+ T cells expressing CXCR3 (TNR3+). The origin of the receptors is a human donor in good health. Some clones in this sample may be carry-over from other donors' samples.

The chain joins TRBV7-3 to TRBJ2-7; with no DNA, the TCRdb D assignment of TRBD2 cannot be verified. The length of the CDR3 is 15 residues. The germline V gene has CDR1 SGHTA and CDR2 FQGTGA. This chain's CDR3 is CASSPLGSGPYEQYF.

The CDR3 region is CASSQDLGQGAETQYF. The chain carries TRBV4-2 and TRBJ2-5; the D call from TCRdb, TRBD1, cannot be confirmed without DNA. CDR1 is LGHNA, CDR2 YNFKEQ, per germline. The CDR3 runs 16 residues.

The chain has TRBV6-2 or TRBV6-3 and TRBJ2-7. CDR1 and CDR2 (germline): MNHEY, SVGEGT. The CDR3 covers 20 residues. The CDR3 sequence: CASSYADARWTERTSYEQYF.

The chain employs TRBV20-1 and TRBJ2-7; there is no DNA to check the TCRdb D call of TRBD1. CDR1 and CDR2 from the germline V gene are DFQATT and SNEGSKA (reference sequence). The CDR3 runs 15 residues. This CDR3 is CSARDPYGNLYEQYF.

The rearrangement uses TRBV9 and TRBJ2-3; as DNA is missing, the TRBD1 call by TCRdb cannot be tested. Germline lookup yields CDR1 SGDLS and CDR2 YYNGEE. The CDR3 has 14 residues. This CDR3 is CASGGQGEADTQYF.

This rearrangement joins TRBV20-1 to TRBJ2-7; checking the TCRdb D call of TRBD1 is not possible without DNA. From germline, CDR1 is DFQATT and CDR2 SNEGSKA (reference sequence). This CDR3 has 18 amino acids. The CDR3 reads CSASDKGGGLARSYEQYF.

This chain joins TRBV7-9 and TRBJ2-7; the TCRdb D gene call, TRBD1, has no DNA to confirm it. Germline CDR1 reads SEHNR; CDR2 reads FQNEAQ (reference sequence). This CDR3 is built from 15 residues. Here the CDR3 reads CASSSPGDVRGEQYF.

The chain couples TRBV7-3 to TRBJ1-1; TCRdb designates TRBD1, a call that cannot be tested without DNA. Germline CDR1 and CDR2: SGHTA and FQGTGA. The CDR3 runs 14 residues. The CDR3 protein is CASSYGGWNTEAFF. Complete variable domain (other parts from reference TRBV7-3 and TRBJ1-1): GAGVSQTPSNKVTEKGKYVELRCDPISGHTALYWYRQSLGQGPEFLIYFQGTGAADDSGLPNDRFFAVRPEGSVSTLKIQRTERGDSAVYLCASSYGGWNTEAFFGQGTRLTVV.

The J gene is TRBJ2-3, the V gene TRBV29-1; TCRdb lists TRBD2, though no DNA is available to test this call. The CDR3 has 15 amino acids. The germline gives CDR1 SQVTM, CDR2 ANQGSEA. This CDR3 reads CSVTSGRAQTDTQYF.

The rearrangement uses TRBV12-5 and TRBJ1-5. Germline V lookup: CDR1 LGHNT, CDR2 FRNRAP. The CDR3 has 15 residues. CDR3 region: CASGYIGASYQPQHF.

The chain carries TRBV5-1 and TRBJ2-7; TCRdb selects TRBD1, and the lack of DNA leaves this call unchecked. The CDR3 totals 14 residues. Germline-derived CDR1 and CDR2 are SGHRS and YFSETQ. The CDR3 spells CASSLVGQTYEQYF. Full variable domain (remainder filled in from reference TRBV5-1 and TRBJ2-7): KAGVTQTPRYLIKTRGQQVTLSCSPISGHRSVSWYQQTPGQGLQFLFEYFSETQRNKGNFPGRFSGRQFSNSRSEMNVSTLELGDSALYLCASSLVGQTYEQYFGPGTRLTVT.

The gene calls are TRBV29-1 and TRBJ1-2; TCRdb reports TRBD1, a call that lacks DNA to check it against. This CDR3 comprises 14 residues. The germline CDR1 and CDR2 sequences are SQVTM and ANQGSEA. The CDR3 loop is CSVDGTGGPYGYTF.

The chain employs TRBV4-3 and TRBJ2-1; the TRBD2 assignment by TCRdb is unverifiable without DNA. CDR1 is LGHNA, CDR2 YSLEER, per germline. The CDR3 length is 14 residues. CDR3 loop: CASSPALAPDEQFF.

This chain connects TRBV13 to TRBJ2-2; absent DNA, TCRdb's TRBD2 call cannot be checked. Germline loops: CDR1 PRHDT, CDR2 FYEKMQ (reference sequence). This CDR3 is 14 amino acids long. The chain's CDR3 is CASSRGLGAGELFF.

The chain recombines TRBV20-1 with TRBJ2-5; the D call from TCRdb, TRBD1, cannot be confirmed without DNA. The CDR3 has 14 residues. Per germline, CDR1 DFQATT and CDR2 SNEGSKA (reference sequence). The CDR3 loop reads CSARDRGAQETQYF.

V and J are TRBV4-1 and TRBJ1-6; TCRdb's D gene call, TRBD1, goes unchecked for lack of DNA. This CDR3 spans 15 amino acids. The germline CDR1 and CDR2 sequences are MGHRA and YSYEKL. This chain's CDR3 is CASSHQTGGGTPLHF.

This chain connects TRBV4-2 to TRBJ2-7; as DNA is missing, the TRBD1 call by TCRdb cannot be tested. Germline-derived CDR1 and CDR2 are LGHNA and YNFKEQ. The CDR3 has 15 amino acids. This chain's CDR3 is CASSQDGGSHPEQYF.

This chain uses TRBV29-1 with TRBJ2-1; TCRdb's D gene call, TRBD2, goes unchecked for lack of DNA. Germline V gene data show CDR1 as SQVTM and CDR2 as ANQGSEA. The CDR3 has 14 residues. The CDR3 spells CSITGTSGSYEQFF.

CDR3 loop: CASSPGAYNEQFF. The chain joins TRBV6-4 to TRBJ2-1; TCRdb reports TRBD1, a call that lacks DNA to check it against. Germline CDR1 is MRHNA and CDR2 is SNTAGT. CDR3 size: 13 residues.

This chain joins TRBV7-8 and TRBJ2-7; TCRdb proposes TRBD1, but this gene call is untestable without DNA. The length of the CDR3 is 15 residues. CDR1 and CDR2 from the germline V gene are SGHVS and FQNEAQ. The CDR3 loop reads CASSLRTGQAYEQYF.

The V gene is TRBV10-1, the J gene TRBJ2-1. Germline-derived CDR1 and CDR2 are WNHNN and SYGVQD (reference sequence). The CDR3 consists of 20 residues. CDR3 sequence reads: CASRWIFRKLCEEHYNEQFF.

The rearrangement links TRBV5-1 to TRBJ2-7. The CDR3 consists of 15 residues. Germline V lookup: CDR1 SGHRS, CDR2 YFSETQ. CDR3 sequence reads: CASSLDRTSSYEQYF. Complete variable domain (other parts from reference TRBV5-1 and TRBJ2-7): KAGVTQTPRYLIKTRGQQVTLSCSPISGHRSVSWYQQTPGQGLQFLFEYFSETQRNKGNFPGRFSGRQFSNSRSEMNVSTLELGDSALYLCASSLDRTSSYEQYFGPGTRLTVT.

The genes are TRBV7-2 and TRBJ2-2. Germline CDR1 is SGHTA and CDR2 is FQGNSA. This CDR3 has 14 amino acids. CDR3 amino acids: CASSFRGNTGELFF. The whole variable domain, filled in from reference TRBV7-2 and TRBJ2-2, reads GAGVSQSPSNKVTEKGKDVELRCDPISGHTALYWYRQSLGQGLEFLIYFQGNSAPDKSGLPSDRFSAERTGGSVSTLTIQRTQQEDSAVYLCASSFRGNTGELFFGEGSRLTVL.

V is TRBV7-9 and J is TRBJ1-2; checking the TCRdb D call of TRBD1 is not possible without DNA. The CDR3 is made up of 15 amino acids. Germline V gives CDR1 SEHNR, CDR2 FQNEAQ (reference sequence). The CDR3 region is CATSRGGGLVYGYTF.

The V gene is TRBV7-2, the J gene TRBJ1-1; there is no DNA to check the TCRdb D call of TRBD1. This CDR3 has 13 amino acids. Germline CDR1 SGHTA, CDR2 FQGNSA. CDR3 in amino acids: CASSATWNTEAFF.